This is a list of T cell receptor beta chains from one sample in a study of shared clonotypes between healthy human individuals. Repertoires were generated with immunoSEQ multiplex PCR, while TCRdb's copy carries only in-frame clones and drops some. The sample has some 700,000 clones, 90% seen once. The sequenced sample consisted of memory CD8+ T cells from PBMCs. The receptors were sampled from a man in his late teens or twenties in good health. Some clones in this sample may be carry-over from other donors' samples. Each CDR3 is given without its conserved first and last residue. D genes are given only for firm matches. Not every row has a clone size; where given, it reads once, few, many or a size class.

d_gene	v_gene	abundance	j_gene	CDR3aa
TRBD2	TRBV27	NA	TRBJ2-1	ASSLGRYGYNEQF
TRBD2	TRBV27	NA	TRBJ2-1	ASSLAGGPFNEQF
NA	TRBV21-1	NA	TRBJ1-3	ASTEGGPSRTNTIY
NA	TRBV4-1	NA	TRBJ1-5	ASSQVSLGNQPQH
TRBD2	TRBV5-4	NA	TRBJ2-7	ASSSGLASYEQY
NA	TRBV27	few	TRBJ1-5	ASSLREGNQPQH
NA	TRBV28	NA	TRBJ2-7	ASSLRPYYEQY
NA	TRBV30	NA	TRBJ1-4	AWSGTEVPTNEKLF
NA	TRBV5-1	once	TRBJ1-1	ASSLDSSPGGTEAF
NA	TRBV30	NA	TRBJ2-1	AWSVSPNEQF
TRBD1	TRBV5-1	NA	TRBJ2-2	ASSLEGTGNTGELF
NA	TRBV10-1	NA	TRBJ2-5	ASSENVAGGETQY
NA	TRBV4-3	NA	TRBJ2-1	ASSQEFPGEGRNEQF
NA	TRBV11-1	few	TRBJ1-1	ASSLGSPNTEAF
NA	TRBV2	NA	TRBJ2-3	ASTQGLAFSTDTQY
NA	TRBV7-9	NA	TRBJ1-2	ASSVSGYGYT
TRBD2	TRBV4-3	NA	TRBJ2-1	ASSQSVAGGAYNEQF
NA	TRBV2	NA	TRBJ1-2	ASSEQAANGT
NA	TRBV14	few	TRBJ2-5	ASSQWWGRETQY
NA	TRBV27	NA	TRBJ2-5	ASSLFVGEETQY
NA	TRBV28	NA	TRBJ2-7	ASSYRDIDEQY
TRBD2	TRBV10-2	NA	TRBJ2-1	ASSETSGRNEQF